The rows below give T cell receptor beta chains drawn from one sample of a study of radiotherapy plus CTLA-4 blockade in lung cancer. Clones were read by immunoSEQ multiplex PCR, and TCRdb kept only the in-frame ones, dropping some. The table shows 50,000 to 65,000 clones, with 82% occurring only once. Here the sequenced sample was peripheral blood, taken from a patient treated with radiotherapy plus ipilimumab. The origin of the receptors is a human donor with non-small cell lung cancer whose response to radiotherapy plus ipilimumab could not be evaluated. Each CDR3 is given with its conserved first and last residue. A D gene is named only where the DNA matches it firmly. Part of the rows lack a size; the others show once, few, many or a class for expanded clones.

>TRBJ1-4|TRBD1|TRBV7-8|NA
CASSLGTGRGNEKLFF
TGTGCCAGCAGCTTAGGGACAGGGAGGGGAAATGAAAAACTGTTTTTT
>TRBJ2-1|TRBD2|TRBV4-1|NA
CASSPDSSGLYYNEQFF
TGCGCCAGCAGCCCCGATTCATCGGGACTATACTACAATGAGCAGTTCTTC
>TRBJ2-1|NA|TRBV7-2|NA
CASSLAWESEQFF
TGTGCCAGCAGCCTCGCCTGGGAGTCTGAGCAGTTCTTC
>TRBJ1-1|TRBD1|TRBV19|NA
CASSLTGGTEAFF
TGTGCCAGTAGCCTCACAGGGGGCACTGAAGCTTTCTTT
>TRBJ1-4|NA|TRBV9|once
CASSVEAAGGNEKLFF
TGTGCCAGCAGCGTAGAAGCGGCGGGGGGTAATGAAAAACTGTTTTTT
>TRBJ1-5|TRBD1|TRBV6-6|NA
CASNNRQGNGNQPQHF
TGTGCCAGCAACAATAGACAGGGAAATGGCAATCAGCCCCAGCATTTT
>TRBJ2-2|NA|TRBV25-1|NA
CASSSARGALTGELFF
TGTGCCAGCAGTTCCGCTAGGGGCGCACTCACCGGGGAGCTGTTTTTT
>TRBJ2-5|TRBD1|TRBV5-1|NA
CASSYWTGRETQYF
TGCGCCAGCAGCTATTGGACAGGCCGTGAGACCCAGTACTTC
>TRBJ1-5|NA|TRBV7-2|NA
CASSFLRGSNQPQHF
TGTGCCAGCAGCTTTCTGCGGGGTAGCAATCAGCCCCAGCATTTT
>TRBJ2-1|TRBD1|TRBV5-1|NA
CASSQQTGVYNEQFF
TGCGCCAGCAGCCAACAGACAGGGGTCTACAATGAGCAGTTCTTC